These T cell receptor beta chains were read from a single sample in a study of blood T cell repertoires in COVID-19. The table came from immunoSEQ multiplex PCR; TCRdb's copy has only in-frame clones and leaves some out. The sample shows around 270,000 clones, 80% to 90% of them seen only once. Sequenced sample: peripheral blood. These receptors were collected from a woman between 50 and 59 years old with acute or convalescent COVID-19. Each CDR3 is given with its conserved first and last residue. A D gene is named only where the DNA matches it firmly.

CDR3 DNA	CDR3 protein	D gene	V gene	J gene
TGTGCCAGCAGAACCCATCTACAGGGGGCGAATTCACCCCTCCACTTT	CASRTHLQGANSPLHF	TRBD1	TRBV28	TRBJ1-6
TGTGCCAGCAGCCCCGGTGAAAAACTGTTTTTT	CASSPGEKLFF	.	TRBV11-2	TRBJ1-4
TGTGCCAGCAGGGGACAGGGTTTGGGCTACACCTTC	CASRGQGLGYTF	TRBD1	TRBV28	TRBJ1-2
TGTGCCACCTACCTAGCGGGGCACACTCCTGCTACCTACGAGCAGTACTTC	CATYLAGHTPATYEQYF	.	TRBV12-1	TRBJ2-7
TGTGCCAGCAGCTTAGGAGGAGAATATGGCTACACCTTC	CASSLGGEYGYTF	.	TRBV7-2	TRBJ1-2
TGCGCCAGCAGCCAAGATGAAGGAGGGTTCCAAGAGACCCAGTACTTC	CASSQDEGGFQETQYF	.	TRBV4-1	TRBJ2-5
TGCAGCGTACAGGGATCCACTGAAGCTTTCTTT	CSVQGSTEAFF	.	TRBV29-1	TRBJ1-1
TGTGCTAGTGGTTTGGCAAGGCGAGGGTACGGGCCCGGCTATTTTGAAGCTTTCTTT	CASGLARRGYGPGYFEAFF	.	TRBV12-5	TRBJ1-1
TGTGCCAGCAGCAGGCTCGGGATGGGGGGACAGGAGAATTATGGCTACACCTTC	CASSRLGMGGQENYGYTF	TRBD1	TRBV4-2	TRBJ1-2
TGCAGTGCTAGTAGGTTGGAGGGAAACACCATATATTTT	CSASRLEGNTIYF	.	TRBV20-1	TRBJ1-3
TGTGCCAGTAGTCGGGGCTCTGGGGCCAACGTCCTGACTTTC	CASSRGSGANVLTF	.	TRBV19	TRBJ2-6
TGTGCCAGCAGCTTGGTGGGCGCAACTAATGAAAAACTGTTTTTT	CASSLVGATNEKLFF	.	TRBV5-6	TRBJ1-4
TGTGCCAGCAGCTTAGGACGGACTAGCACAGATACGCAGTATTTT	CASSLGRTSTDTQYF	.	TRBV7-3	TRBJ2-3